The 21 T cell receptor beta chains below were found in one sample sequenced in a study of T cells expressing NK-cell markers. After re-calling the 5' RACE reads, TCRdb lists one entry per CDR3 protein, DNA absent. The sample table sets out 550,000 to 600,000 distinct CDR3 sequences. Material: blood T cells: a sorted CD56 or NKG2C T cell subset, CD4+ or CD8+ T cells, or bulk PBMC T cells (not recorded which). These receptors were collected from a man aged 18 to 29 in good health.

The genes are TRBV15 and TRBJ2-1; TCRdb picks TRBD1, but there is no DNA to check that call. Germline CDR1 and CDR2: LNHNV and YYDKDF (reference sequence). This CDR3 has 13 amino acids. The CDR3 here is CATSNVWGREQFF.

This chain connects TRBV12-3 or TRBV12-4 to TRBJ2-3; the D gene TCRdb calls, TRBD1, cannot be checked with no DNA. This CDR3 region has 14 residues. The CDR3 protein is CASSSGLASDTQYF.

This chain's CDR3 is CATHQGVEQPQHF. The chain recombines TRBV10-3 with TRBJ1-5; TCRdb's D gene call, TRBD1, goes unchecked for lack of DNA. Germline V gives CDR1 ENHRY, CDR2 SYGVKD. The CDR3 runs to 13 residues.

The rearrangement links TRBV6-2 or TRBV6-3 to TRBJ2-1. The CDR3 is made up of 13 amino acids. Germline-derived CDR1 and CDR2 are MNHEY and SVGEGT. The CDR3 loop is CASRPHGLNEQFF.

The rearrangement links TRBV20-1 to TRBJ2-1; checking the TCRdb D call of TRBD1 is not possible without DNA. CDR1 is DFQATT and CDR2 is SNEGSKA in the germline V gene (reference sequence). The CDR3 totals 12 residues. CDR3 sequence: CSGLWGGNEQFF.

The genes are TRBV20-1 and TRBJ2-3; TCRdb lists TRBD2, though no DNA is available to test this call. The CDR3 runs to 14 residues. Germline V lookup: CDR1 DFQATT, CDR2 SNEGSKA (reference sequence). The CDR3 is CSASFREATDTQYF.

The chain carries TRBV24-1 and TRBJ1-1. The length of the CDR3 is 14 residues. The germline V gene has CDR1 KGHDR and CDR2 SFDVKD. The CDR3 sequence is CATSAQGPSERAFF.

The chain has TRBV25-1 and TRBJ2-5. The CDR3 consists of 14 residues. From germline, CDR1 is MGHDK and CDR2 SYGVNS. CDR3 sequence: CASSDSGRGETQYF.

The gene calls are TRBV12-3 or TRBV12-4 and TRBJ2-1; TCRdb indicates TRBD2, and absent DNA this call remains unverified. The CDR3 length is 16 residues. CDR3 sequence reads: CASSLPGTRWYNEQFF.

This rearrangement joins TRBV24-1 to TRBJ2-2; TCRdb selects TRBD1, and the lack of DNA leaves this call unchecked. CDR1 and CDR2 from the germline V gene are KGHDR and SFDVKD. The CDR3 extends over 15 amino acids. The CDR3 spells CATKRAGLSTGELFF.

The CDR3: CASSYQGSDTQYF. The J gene is TRBJ2-3, the V gene TRBV27; TCRdb's assignment of TRBD1 cannot be checked, as there is no DNA. The V gene's germline CDR1 is MNHEY and CDR2 SMNVEV (reference sequence). The CDR3 runs 13 residues.

CDR3 amino acids: CASRWATFMYNEQFF. This chain links TRBV12-3 or TRBV12-4 with TRBJ2-1; the TCRdb D gene call, TRBD2, has no DNA to confirm it. CDR3 size: 15 residues.

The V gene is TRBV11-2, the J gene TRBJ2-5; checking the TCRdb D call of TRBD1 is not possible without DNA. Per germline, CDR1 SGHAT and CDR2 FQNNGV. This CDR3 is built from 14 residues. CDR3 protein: CASSADRALETQYF. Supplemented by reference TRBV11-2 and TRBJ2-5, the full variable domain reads EAGVAQSPRYKIIEKRQSVAFWCNPISGHATLYWYQQILGQGPKLLIQFQNNGVVDDSQLPKDRFSAERLKGVDSTLKIQPAKLEDSAVYLCASSADRALETQYFGPGTRLLVL.

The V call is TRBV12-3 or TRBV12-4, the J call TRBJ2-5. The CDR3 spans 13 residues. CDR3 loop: CASRRLIQETQYF.

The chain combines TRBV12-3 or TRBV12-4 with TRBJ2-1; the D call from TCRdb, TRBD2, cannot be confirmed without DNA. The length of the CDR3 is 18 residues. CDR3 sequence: CASNTLLGAGEIHNEQFF.

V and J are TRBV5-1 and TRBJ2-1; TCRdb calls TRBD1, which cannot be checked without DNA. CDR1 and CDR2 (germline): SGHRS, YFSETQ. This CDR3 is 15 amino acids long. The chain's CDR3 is CASSLESRTGAEQFF.

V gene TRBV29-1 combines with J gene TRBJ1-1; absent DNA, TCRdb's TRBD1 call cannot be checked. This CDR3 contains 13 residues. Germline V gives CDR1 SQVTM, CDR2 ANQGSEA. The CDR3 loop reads CSVESGRGTEAFF.

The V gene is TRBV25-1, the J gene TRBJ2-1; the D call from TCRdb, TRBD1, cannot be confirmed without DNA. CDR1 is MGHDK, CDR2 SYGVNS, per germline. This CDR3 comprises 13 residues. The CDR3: CASSVGLQGMQFF.

This CDR3 reads CASSPGTGLAKNIQYF. This chain uses TRBV7-9 with TRBJ2-4; the D gene TCRdb calls, TRBD1, cannot be checked with no DNA. CDR3 length: 16 residues. Germline V gene lookup returns CDR1 SEHNR and CDR2 FQNEAQ (reference sequence).

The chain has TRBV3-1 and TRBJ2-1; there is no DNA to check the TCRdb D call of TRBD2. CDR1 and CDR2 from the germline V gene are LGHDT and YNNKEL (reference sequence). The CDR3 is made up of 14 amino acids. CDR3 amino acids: CASSQAGTSDEQFF.

The CDR3 sequence: CATTSDRDQPQHF. The chain joins TRBV24-1 to TRBJ1-5. CDR3 length equals 13 residues. From germline, CDR1 is KGHDR and CDR2 SFDVKD.